This T cell receptor (beta chain) was observed in a study of T-cell reconstitution after alpha-beta-depleted transplantation in children. Regarding this clonotype: The antigen remains unidentified.

From germline, CDR1 is GTSNPN and CDR2 SVGIG (reference sequence). Trimming shortened V by 8 bases and J by 4 bases, and 14 bases separated the two germline ends. CDR3 length equals 12 residues. Study-wide findings and caveats: Several hundred expanded graft clones reportedly were the source of alpha-beta T cells about two months after transplant.

Using unique molecular identifiers, the investigators prepared the TCRbeta library. TCRdb re-called the PCR reads through MiXCR, storing one row per CDR3 protein. Of a few hundred thousand distinct CDR3 sequences listed, about a quarter are singletons. The sample was PBMCs, taken before TCRalphabeta/CD19-depleted stem cell transplant. The clonotype was recovered from a boy younger than two with Wiskott-Aldrich syndrome, due to receive a stem cell transplant. The V gene is TRBV30, the J gene TRBJ1-2; D gene unclear. This chain's CDR3 is CAENRASYGYTF. In nucleotides, the CDR3 is TGTGCCGAAAACCGGGCCAGCTATGGCTACACCTTC.